Presented here are 16 T cell receptor beta chains from one specimen sequenced in a study. TCRdb re-analysed the RT-PCR reads in MiXCR, keeping a single row per CDR3 protein. The sample has around 700,000 distinct CDR3 sequences; approximately 15% are singletons. Sequenced material: memory CD4+ T cells from blood. All receptors come from a female donor in good health, serving as a healthy control.

This clonotype was detected many times. The J gene is TRBJ2-7, the V gene TRBV20-1, with 9 bases aligning to TRBD1. This CDR3 region has 13 residues. The V gene end was trimmed by 7 bases and the J gene end by 1 base; junction bases not matched to a gene: 5. Germline loops: CDR1 DFQATT, CDR2 SNEGSKA (reference sequence). The DNA of the CDR3 is TGCAGTGTAGGACAGGGGAATTCCTACGAGCAGTACTTC. Its protein is CSVGQGNSYEQYF.

In its sample, this clonotype was seen many times. The CDR3 spells CAHEGADHNEQFF. In DNA, the CDR3 is TGTGCCCACGAGGGGGCGGATCACAATGAGCAGTTCTTC. J is TRBJ2-1 and V is TRBV25-1; 7 nucleotides line up with TRBD1. V gave up 11 bases and J gave up 5 bases; unmatched junction bases: 9. The CDR3 consists of 13 residues. Germline values: CDR1 MGHDK, CDR2 SYGVNS.

Regarding this clonotype: One end of the junction does not line up with germline, which may come from a read error. The chain uses TRBV6-2 or TRBV6-3 and TRBJ1-1; D remains unclear. The CDR3 spans 13 residues. Germline V lookup: CDR1 MNHEY, CDR2 SVGEGT. The CDR3 here is CDSSYVVLTEAFF. DNA of the CDR3: TGTGACAGCAGTTACGTCGTTTTGACTGAAGCTTTCTTT.

The chain links TRBV5-1 to TRBJ1-5, with 7 bases fitting TRBD1. V lost 4 bases and J lost 7; bases outside the gene matches: 5. This CDR3 spans 13 amino acids. Germline V lookup: CDR1 SGHRS, CDR2 YFSETQ. The DNA for the CDR3 is TGCGCCAGCAGCCCGGAGGGGGCCCAGCCCCAGCATTTT. Translating gives CASSPEGAQPQHF.

The genes are TRBV4-3 and TRBJ2-3; 10 bases match TRBD2. Germline V gene sequence: CDR1 LGHNA, CDR2 YSLEER. There are 16 residues in the CDR3. V dropped 1 base and J dropped 4; count of bases not matched to a gene: 5. This CDR3 is CASSQASSGSPDTQYF. In nucleotides, the CDR3 is TGCGCCAGCAGCCAAGCGTCTAGCGGGAGCCCAGATACGCAGTATTTT.

This clonotype occurred a few times. The chain couples TRBV3-1 to TRBJ1-3; D unresolved. Germline V CDR1 and CDR2: LGHDT, YNNKEL (reference sequence). This CDR3 has 14 residues. Trimming took off 4 bases at V and 4 bases at J, with 11 bases between the two ends. CDR3 sequence reads: CASSLTAKGNTIYF. The DNA for the CDR3 is TGTGCCAGCAGCCTTACCGCTAAGGGAAACACCATATATTTT. Combining the CDR3 with reference TRBV3-1 and TRBJ1-3 gives the whole variable domain DTAVSQTPKYLVTQMGNDKSIKCEQNLGHDTMYWYKQDSKKFLKIMFSYNNKELIINETVPNRFSPKSPDKAHLNLHINSLELGDSAVYFCASSLTAKGNTIYFGEGSWLTVV.

The V call is TRBV6-2 or TRBV6-3, the J call TRBJ2-7, with 7 bases fitting TRBD1. The CDR3 is 14 amino acids. The germline CDR1 and CDR2 sequences are MNHEY and SVGEGT. V shed 7 bases and J 2 bases; nucleotides not matched to a gene: 8. The CDR3: CASKGTGETYEQYF. The CDR3 region has the DNA TGTGCCAGCAAGGGCACAGGGGAGACCTACGAGCAGTACTTC.

J is TRBJ2-1 and V is TRBV12-3 or TRBV12-4, with 11 positions matching TRBD2. Unmatched junction bases numbered 8, after V lost 6 bases and J lost 4 bases. CDR3 size: 16 residues. The CDR3 sequence: CASSLTTSGGYNEQFF. CDR3 nucleotides: TGTGCCAGCAGCCTAACTACTAGCGGGGGTTACAATGAGCAGTTCTTC.

This clonotype was seen a handful of times. The chain recombines TRBV5-1 with TRBJ2-1, with D unresolved. This CDR3 comprises 14 residues. Per germline, CDR1 SGHRS and CDR2 YFSETQ. Trimming cost V 4 bases and J 8 bases, with 16 bases left between them. CDR3 region: CASSPAAAVDEQFF. The CDR3 nucleotides read TGCGCCAGCAGCCCGGCGGCAGCTGTGGATGAGCAGTTCTTC.

The table lists this clonotype with a few counts. The chain employs TRBV7-9 and TRBJ1-6; 7 bases align to TRBD1. The V gene's germline CDR1 is SEHNR and CDR2 FQNEAQ (reference sequence). Trimming at V came to 0 bases and at J to 6 bases, leaving 5 bases not matched to a gene. This CDR3 contains 16 residues. CDR3 sequence: CASSLAVQGPNSPLHF. The CDR3 bases are TGTGCCAGCAGCTTAGCAGTACAGGGGCCTAATTCACCCCTCCACTTT.

This clonotype was detected a few times. The chain carries TRBV18 and TRBJ1-1; weak D call: TRBD1 (5 bases). The V gene's germline CDR1 is KGHSH and CDR2 LQKENI. Deletions cut 0 bases from V and 0 bases from J, with 17 bases between. The CDR3 spans 18 residues. The DNA for the CDR3 is TGTGCCAGCTCACCACCGTATTCCGGGACGGGGATGAACACTGAAGCTTTCTTT. This gives the protein CASSPPYSGTGMNTEAFF.

This clonotype was counted only a few times. V usage is TRBV7-9 and J usage is TRBJ2-7; 9 bases are shared with TRBD2. The germline gives CDR1 SEHNR, CDR2 FQNEAQ (reference sequence). The CDR3 runs to 12 residues. The junction had 7 bases not matched to a gene; V was cut back by 5 bases and J by 11 bases. The chain's CDR3 is CASSRGEREEYF. In DNA form, the CDR3 reads TGTGCCAGCAGCCGCGGGGAGCGGGAGGAGTACTTC.

Written as DNA, the CDR3 is TGTGCCAGCAGCCACAGATCGTCGGGACTAGCGGGATCCTCCTACGAGCAGTACTTC. It translates to CASSHRSSGLAGSSYEQYF. The chain links TRBV7-2 to TRBJ2-7; 13 bases agree with TRBD2. The CDR3 is 19 residues long. Germline CDR1 SGHTA, CDR2 FQGNSA. The V and J ends lost 5 bases and 0 bases, in that order; junction bases with no gene match: 13.

The genes are TRBV20-1 and TRBJ2-4, with TRBD2 as a possible D gene (6 bases). The V and J ends lost 3 bases and 7 bases respectively, with 13 bases between them. Germline-derived CDR1 and CDR2 are DFQATT and SNEGSKA (reference sequence). CDR3 size: 13 residues. In DNA, the CDR3 is TGCAGTGCTAGTGGAGGGGAGGTTAACATTCAGTACTTC. This translates into CSASGGEVNIQYF.

This clonotype has ten or more counts. This chain links TRBV27 with TRBJ1-1; the match to TRBD1 covers 8 bases. There are 17 residues in the CDR3. The V segment lost 6 bases and the J segment 3 bases; nucleotides outside the gene matches: 15. In germline, CDR1 is MNHEY, CDR2 SMNVEV (reference sequence). For the CDR3, the DNA is TGTGCCAGCAGCCCCCACGCAGGGGGCTTATGGGACACTGAAGCTTTCTTT. Translation: CASSPHAGGLWDTEAFF.

The chain carries TRBV5-1 and TRBJ2-5; a possible D gene is TRBD2 (5 bases). The CDR3 sequence is 15 residues long. The ends were cut back, 2 bases at V and 5 bases at J, with 16 bases in the middle. Per germline, CDR1 SGHRS and CDR2 YFSETQ. In DNA, the CDR3 is TGCGCCAGCAGCTTTGGAGGCCCCACTCGGGAGACCCAGTACTTC. It encodes CASSFGGPTRETQYF.